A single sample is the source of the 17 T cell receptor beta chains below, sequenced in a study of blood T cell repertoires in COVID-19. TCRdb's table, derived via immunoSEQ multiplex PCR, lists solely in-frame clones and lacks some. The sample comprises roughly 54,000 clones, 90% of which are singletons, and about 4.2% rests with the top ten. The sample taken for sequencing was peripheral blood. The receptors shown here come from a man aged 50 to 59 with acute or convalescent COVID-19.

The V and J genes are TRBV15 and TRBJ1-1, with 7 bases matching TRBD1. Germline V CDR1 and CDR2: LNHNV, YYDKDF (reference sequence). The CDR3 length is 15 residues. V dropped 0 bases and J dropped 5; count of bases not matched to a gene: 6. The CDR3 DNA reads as TGTGCCACCAGCAGAGACCTCTCAGGGGGGACTGAAGCTTTCTTT. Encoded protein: CATSRDLSGGTEAFF.

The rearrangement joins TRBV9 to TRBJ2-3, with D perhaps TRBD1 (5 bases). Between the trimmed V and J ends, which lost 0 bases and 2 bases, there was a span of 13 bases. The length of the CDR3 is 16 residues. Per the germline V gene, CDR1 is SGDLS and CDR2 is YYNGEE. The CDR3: CASSVALGVSTDTQYF. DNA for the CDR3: TGTGCCAGCAGCGTAGCTTTAGGGGTGTCCACAGATACGCAGTATTTT.

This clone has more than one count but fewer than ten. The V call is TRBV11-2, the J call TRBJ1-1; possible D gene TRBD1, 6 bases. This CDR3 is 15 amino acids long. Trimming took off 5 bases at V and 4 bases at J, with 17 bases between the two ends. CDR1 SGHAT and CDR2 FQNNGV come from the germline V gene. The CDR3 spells CASSKDSPPSTEAFF. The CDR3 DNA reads TGTGCCAGCAGCAAGGACAGCCCGCCGAGCACTGAAGCTTTCTTT.

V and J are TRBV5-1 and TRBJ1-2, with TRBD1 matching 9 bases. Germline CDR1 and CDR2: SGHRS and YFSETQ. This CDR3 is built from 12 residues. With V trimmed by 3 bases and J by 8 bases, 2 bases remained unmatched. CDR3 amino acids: CASSWDREGYTF. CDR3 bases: TGCGCCAGCAGCTGGGACAGGGAAGGCTACACCTTC.

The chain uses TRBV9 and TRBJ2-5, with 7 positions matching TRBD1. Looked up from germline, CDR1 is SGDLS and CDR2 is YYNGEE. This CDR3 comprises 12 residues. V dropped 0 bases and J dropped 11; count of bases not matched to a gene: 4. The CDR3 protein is CASSVERGPQYF. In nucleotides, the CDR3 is TGTGCCAGCAGCGTAGAAAGGGGGCCACAGTACTTC.

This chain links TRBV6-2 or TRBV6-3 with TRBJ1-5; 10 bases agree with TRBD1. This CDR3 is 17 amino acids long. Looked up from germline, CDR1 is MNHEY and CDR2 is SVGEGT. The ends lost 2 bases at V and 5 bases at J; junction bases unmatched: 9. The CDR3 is CASSYPRMTGGDQPQHF. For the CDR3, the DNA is TGTGCCAGCAGTTACCCTAGAATGACAGGGGGCGATCAGCCCCAGCATTTT.

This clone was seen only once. CDR3: CASSLQGSDTEAFF. The CDR3 DNA reads as TGTGCCAGCAGCTTACAGGGGTCGGACACTGAAGCTTTCTTT. The V call is TRBV7-2, the J call TRBJ1-1; D possibly corresponds to TRBD1 (6 bases). The germline V and J ends were trimmed by 2 bases and 3 bases, with 10 bases remaining between them. Looked up from germline, CDR1 is SGHTA and CDR2 is FQGNSA. The CDR3 consists of 14 residues.

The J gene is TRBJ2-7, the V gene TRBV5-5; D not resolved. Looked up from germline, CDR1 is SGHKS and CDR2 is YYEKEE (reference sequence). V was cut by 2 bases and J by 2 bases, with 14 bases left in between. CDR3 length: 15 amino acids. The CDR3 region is CASSFPPEIAYEQYF. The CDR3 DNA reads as TGTGCCAGCAGCTTCCCGCCAGAAATTGCCTACGAGCAGTACTTC.

The CDR3, as DNA: TGTGCCAGCTCACCGCGCCCGGGACAGGGTAATGAAAAACTGTTTTTT. Its translation: CASSPRPGQGNEKLFF. This chain joins TRBV18 and TRBJ1-4; 9 positions match TRBD1. The CDR3 spans 16 residues. J gave up 4 bases and V 3 bases, and 6 bases lay outside the gene matches. Germline CDR1 reads KGHSH; CDR2 reads LQKENI.

CDR3 sequence reads: CASSHRTGDGYTF. CDR3 sequence (DNA): TGCGCCAGCAGCCATAGGACAGGGGATGGCTACACCTTC. This chain links TRBV5-1 with TRBJ1-2; 9 bases are shared with TRBD1. V was pared by 4 bases and J by 6 bases, with 4 bases of the junction left unmatched. Germline V lookup: CDR1 SGHRS, CDR2 YFSETQ. The CDR3 loop spans 13 amino acids.

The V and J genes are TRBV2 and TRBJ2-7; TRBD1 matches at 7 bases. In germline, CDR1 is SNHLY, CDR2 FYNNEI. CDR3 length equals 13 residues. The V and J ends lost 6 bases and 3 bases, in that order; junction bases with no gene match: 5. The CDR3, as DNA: TGTGCCAGCAGGAGGACAGGCATCTACGAGCAGTACTTC. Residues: CASRRTGIYEQYF. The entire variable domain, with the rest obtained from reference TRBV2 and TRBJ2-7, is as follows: EPEVTQTPSHQVTQMGQEVILRCVPISNHLYFYWYRQILGQKVEFLVSFYNNEISEKSEIFDDQFSVERPDGSNFTLKIRSTKLEDSAMYFCASRRTGIYEQYFGPGTRLTVT.

CDR3 nucleotides: TGTGCCAGCAGCCCCCCAGGGGCCCCCTTCTACAATGAGCAGTTCTTC. It specifies CASSPPGAPFYNEQFF. This chain links TRBV7-9 with TRBJ2-1; D possibly corresponds to TRBD1 (6 bases). The CDR3 has 16 amino acids. CDR1 and CDR2 (germline): SEHNR, FQNEAQ (reference sequence). V dropped 5 bases and J dropped 3 bases, with 17 bases sitting between them.

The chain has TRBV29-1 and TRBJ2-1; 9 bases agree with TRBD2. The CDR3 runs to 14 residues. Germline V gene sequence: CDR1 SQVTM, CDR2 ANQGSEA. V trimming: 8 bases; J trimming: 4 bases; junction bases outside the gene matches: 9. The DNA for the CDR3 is TGCAGCCTCAGGCTAGCGGGAATATACAATGAGCAGTTCTTC. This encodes CSLRLAGIYNEQFF.

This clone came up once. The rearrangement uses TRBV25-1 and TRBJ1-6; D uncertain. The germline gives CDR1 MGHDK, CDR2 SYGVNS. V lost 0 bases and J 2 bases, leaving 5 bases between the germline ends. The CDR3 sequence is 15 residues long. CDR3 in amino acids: CASSEYEAYNSPLHF. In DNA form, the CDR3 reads TGTGCCAGCAGTGAATATGAGGCCTATAATTCACCCCTCCACTTT.

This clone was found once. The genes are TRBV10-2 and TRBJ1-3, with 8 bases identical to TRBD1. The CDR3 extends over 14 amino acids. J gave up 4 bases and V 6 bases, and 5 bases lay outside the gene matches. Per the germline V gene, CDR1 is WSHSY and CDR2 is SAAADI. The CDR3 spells CASSPGQGGNTIYF. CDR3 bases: TGCGCCAGCAGCCCTGGACAGGGAGGAAACACCATATATTTT.

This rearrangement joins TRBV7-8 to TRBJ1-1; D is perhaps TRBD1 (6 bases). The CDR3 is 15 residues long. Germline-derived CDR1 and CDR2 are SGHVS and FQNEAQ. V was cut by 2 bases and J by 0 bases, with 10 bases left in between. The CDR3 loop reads CASSLYPGVNTEAFF. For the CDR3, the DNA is TGTGCCAGCAGCTTATACCCAGGGGTGAACACTGAAGCTTTCTTT. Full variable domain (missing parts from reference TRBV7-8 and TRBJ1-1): GAGVSQSPRYKVAKRGQDVALRCDPISGHVSLFWYQQALGQGPEFLTYFQNEAQLDKSGLPSDRFFAERPEGSVSTLKIQRTQQEDSAVYLCASSLYPGVNTEAFFGQGTRLTVV.

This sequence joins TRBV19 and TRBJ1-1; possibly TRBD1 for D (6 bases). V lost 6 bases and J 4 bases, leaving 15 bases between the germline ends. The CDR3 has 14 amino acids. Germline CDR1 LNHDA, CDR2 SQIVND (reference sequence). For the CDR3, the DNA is TGTGCCAGTAGCCACAGGGTAGGAGGCACTGAAGCTTTCTTT. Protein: CASSHRVGGTEAFF.